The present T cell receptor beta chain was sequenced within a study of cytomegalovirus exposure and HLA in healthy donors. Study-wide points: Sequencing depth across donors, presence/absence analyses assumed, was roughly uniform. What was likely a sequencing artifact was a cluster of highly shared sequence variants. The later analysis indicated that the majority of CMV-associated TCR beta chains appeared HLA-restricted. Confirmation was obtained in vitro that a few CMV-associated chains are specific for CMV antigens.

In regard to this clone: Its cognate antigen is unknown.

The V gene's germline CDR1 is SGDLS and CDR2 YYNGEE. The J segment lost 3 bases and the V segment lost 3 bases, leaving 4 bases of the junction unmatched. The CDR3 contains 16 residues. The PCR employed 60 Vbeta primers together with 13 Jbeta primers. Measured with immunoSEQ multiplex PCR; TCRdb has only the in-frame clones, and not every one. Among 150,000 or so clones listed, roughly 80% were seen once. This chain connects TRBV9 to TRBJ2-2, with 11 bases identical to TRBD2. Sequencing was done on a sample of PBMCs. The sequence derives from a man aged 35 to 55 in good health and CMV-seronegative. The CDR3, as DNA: TGTGCCAGCAGCGAACTAGCGGGGGCCTACACCGGGGAGCTGTTTTTT. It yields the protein CASSELAGAYTGELFF.